The T cell receptor (beta chain) described here comes from a study of shared clonotypes between healthy human individuals. The CDR3 contains 12 residues. CDR1 and CDR2 from the germline V gene are ENHRY and SYGVKD. Trimming took 6 bases from V and 0 from J, leaving 3 bases between them. Clones were sequenced by immunoSEQ multiplex PCR, and TCRdb holds only the in-frame ones, with some missing. Here the sample spans fewer than 1 million clones, roughly 96% being singletons. CD45RO-negative, CCR7-positively selected cells formed the naive CD8 fraction, excluding terminally differentiated effector memory CD45RA+ cells.

This chain joins TRBV10-3 and TRBJ1-3; D is ambiguous. This clonotype was obtained from a man younger than 45 in good health. Sample: naive CD8+ T cells sorted from blood. CDR3 in amino acids: CAIRLSGNTIYF. As DNA, the CDR3 is TGTGCCATCAGACTCTCTGGAAACACCATATATTTT.